This TCR beta chain comes out of a study of blood T cell repertoires in COVID-19. Method: immunoSEQ multiplex PCR; TCRdb's copy keeps in-frame clones and lacks some. The data contain 70,000 or so clones, 85% to 90% of them singletons. V gave up 2 bases and J gave up 4 bases, with 6 bases separating them. CDR1 is SGHTA, CDR2 FQGNSA, per germline. The CDR3 length is 13 residues. The sequencing input was peripheral blood. This clonotype was obtained from a man in his 60s with acute or convalescent COVID-19. This chain joins TRBV7-2 and TRBJ2-1, with a weak D call TRBD1 (5 bases). The CDR3 is CASSLQGYNEQFF. The CDR3 DNA sequence: TGTGCCAGCAGCTTACAGGGATACAATGAGCAGTTCTTC.